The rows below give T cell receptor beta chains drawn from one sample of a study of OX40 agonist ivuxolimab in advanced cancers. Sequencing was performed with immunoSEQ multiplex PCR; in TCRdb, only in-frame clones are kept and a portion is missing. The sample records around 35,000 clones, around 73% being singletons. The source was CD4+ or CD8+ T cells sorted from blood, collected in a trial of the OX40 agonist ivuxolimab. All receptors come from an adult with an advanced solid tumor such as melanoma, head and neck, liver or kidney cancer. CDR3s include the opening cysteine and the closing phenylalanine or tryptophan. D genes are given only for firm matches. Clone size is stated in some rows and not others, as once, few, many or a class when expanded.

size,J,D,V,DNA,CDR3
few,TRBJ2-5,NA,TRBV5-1,TGCGCCAGCAGCTCCCAACCGAGACAGAAAGAGACCCAGTACTTC,CASSSQPRQKETQYF
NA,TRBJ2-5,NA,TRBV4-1,TGCGCCAGCAGCCCTGAGCAAGAGACCCAGTACTTC,CASSPEQETQYF
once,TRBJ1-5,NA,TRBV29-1,TGCAGCGTTGACGGGGGCACGAATCAGCCCCAGCATTTT,CSVDGGTNQPQHF
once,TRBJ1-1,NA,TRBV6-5,TGTGCCAGCACCATCTCACCCGGGGGGAACACTGAAGCTTTCTTT,CASTISPGGNTEAFF
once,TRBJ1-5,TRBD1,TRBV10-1,TGCGCCAGCAGCCCCCCCATCAGGGGGAAGGGGCTCAATCAGCCCCAGCATTTT,CASSPPIRGKGLNQPQHF
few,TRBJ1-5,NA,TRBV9,TGTGCCAGCAGCGTAGACCCGCTCAATCAGCCCCAGCATTTT,CASSVDPLNQPQHF
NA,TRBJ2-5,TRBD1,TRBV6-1,TGTGCCAGCAGTGAGCTAGGGACAGGGGGCGAGACCCAGTACTTC,CASSELGTGGETQYF
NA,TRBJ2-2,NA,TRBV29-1,TGCAGCGTTGCATCTCTGGGGGTCGGGAACACCGGGGAGCTGTTTTTT,CSVASLGVGNTGELFF
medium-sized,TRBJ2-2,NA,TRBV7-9,TGTGCCAGCAGCCCCATCTCCGCCACGAACACCGGGGAGCTGTTTTTT,CASSPISATNTGELFF
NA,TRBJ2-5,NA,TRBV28,TGTGCCAGCAGTTTATGGGTTGGGGACCAAGAGACCCAGTACTTC,CASSLWVGDQETQYF
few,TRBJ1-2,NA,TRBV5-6,TGTGCCAGCGGCTGGGGGGCGGGCGGCTACACCTTC,CASGWGAGGYTF
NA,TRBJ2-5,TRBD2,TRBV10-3,TGTGCCATCTCGCCGCGAGTTAGCGGGGGGGCCCAAGAGACCCAGTACTTC,CAISPRVSGGAQETQYF
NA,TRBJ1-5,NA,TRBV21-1,TGTGCCAGCAGACAACAGGTGTGTAAAGGTCAGCCCCAGCATTTT,CASRQQVCKGQPQHF
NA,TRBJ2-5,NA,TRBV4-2,TGTGCCAGCAGCCAAGGGACTAACTCCTACGGGGCAGAGACCCAGTACTTC,CASSQGTNSYGAETQYF
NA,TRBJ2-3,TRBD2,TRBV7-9,TGTGCCAGCAGCTACCTAGCGGGAGAAACAGATACGCAGTATTTT,CASSYLAGETDTQYF
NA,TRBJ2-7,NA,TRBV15,TGTGCCACCAGCAGGGGGCAGGGACGGTCCTACGAGCAGTACTTC,CATSRGQGRSYEQYF
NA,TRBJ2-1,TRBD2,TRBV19,TGTGCCAGTAGGAGGCTAGCGGGACTCAATGAGCAGTTCTTC,CASRRLAGLNEQFF
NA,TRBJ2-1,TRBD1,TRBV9,TGTGCCAGCAGCGCCCCCGGGACAGGGGGCATGGCCAATGAGCAGTTCTTC,CASSAPGTGGMANEQFF